This T cell receptor (beta chain) emerged from a study of shared clonotypes between healthy human individuals. Regarding the study as a whole: A generally larger estimated richness was seen in naive subsets than in memory subsets. Clonotypes shared by all four donors outscored non-shared clonotypes in generation probability.

Splitting of CD4+ cells produced CD45RA+ naive and CD45RA-negative memory subsets. This clone was counted a single time. The antigen is undetermined. Germline CDR1 is SEHNR and CDR2 is FQNEAQ (reference sequence). V lost 5 bases, J lost 5 bases, and 5 bases stayed unmatched. The CDR3 spans 15 residues. Researchers divided each subset's genomic DNA evenly across several immunoSEQ plates. Using immunoSEQ multiplex PCR, the repertoire was profiled, and TCRdb retains in-frame clones only, with some absent. The profile shows about 1 million clones, roughly 80% of them singletons. The chain couples TRBV7-9 to TRBJ2-5; TRBD2 matches 13 bases. This TCR was sampled from a man between 18 and 29 years old in good health. Sequencing was performed on memory CD4+ T cells sorted from blood. As for subset: CD45RA-negative fraction. Written as DNA, the CDR3 is TGTGCCAGCAGCCCCGGACTAGCGGGAGCGGAGACCCAGTACTTC. The encoded protein is CASSPGLAGAETQYF. Full variable domain (missing parts from reference TRBV7-9 and TRBJ2-5): DTGVSQNPRHKITKRGQNVTFRCDPISEHNRLYWYRQTLGQGPEFLTYFQNEAQLEKSRLLSDRFSAERPKGSFSTLEIQRTEQGDSAMYLCASSPGLAGAETQYFGPGTRLLVL.